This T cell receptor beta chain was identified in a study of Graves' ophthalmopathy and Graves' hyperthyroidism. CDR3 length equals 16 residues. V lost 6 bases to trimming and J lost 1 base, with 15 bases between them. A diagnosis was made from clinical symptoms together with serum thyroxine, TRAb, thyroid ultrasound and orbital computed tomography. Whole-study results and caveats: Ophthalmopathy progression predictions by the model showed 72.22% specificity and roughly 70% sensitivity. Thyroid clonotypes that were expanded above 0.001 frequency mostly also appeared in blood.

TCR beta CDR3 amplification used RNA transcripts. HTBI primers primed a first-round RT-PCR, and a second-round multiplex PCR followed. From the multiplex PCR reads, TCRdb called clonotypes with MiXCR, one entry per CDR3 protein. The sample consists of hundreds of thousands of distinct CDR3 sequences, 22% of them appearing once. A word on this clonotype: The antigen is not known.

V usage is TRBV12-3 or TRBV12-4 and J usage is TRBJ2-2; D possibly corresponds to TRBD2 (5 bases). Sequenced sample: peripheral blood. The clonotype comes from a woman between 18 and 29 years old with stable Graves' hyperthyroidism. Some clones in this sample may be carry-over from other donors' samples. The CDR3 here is CASSLYISENTGELFF. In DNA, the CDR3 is TGTGCCAGCAGCCTGTATATTAGCGAGAACACCGGGGAGCTGTTTTTT.